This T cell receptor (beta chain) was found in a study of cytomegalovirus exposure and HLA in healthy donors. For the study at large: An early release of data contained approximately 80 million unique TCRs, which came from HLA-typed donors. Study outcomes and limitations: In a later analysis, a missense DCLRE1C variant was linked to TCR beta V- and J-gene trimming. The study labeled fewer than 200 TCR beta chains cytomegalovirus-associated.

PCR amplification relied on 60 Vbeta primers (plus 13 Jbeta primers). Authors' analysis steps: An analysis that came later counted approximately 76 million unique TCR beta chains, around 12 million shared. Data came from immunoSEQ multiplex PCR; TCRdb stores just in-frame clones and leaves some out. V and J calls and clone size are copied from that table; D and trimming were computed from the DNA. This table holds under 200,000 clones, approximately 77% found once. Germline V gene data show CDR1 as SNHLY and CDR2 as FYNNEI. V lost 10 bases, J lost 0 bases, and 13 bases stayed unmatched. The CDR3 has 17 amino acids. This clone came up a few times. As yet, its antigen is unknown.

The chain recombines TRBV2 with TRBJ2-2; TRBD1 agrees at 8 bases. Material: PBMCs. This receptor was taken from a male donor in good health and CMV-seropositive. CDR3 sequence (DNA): TGTGCCACGTCCGGGACAGGTCTCCCTGCGAACACCGGGGAGCTGTTTTTT. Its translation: CATSGTGLPANTGELFF.